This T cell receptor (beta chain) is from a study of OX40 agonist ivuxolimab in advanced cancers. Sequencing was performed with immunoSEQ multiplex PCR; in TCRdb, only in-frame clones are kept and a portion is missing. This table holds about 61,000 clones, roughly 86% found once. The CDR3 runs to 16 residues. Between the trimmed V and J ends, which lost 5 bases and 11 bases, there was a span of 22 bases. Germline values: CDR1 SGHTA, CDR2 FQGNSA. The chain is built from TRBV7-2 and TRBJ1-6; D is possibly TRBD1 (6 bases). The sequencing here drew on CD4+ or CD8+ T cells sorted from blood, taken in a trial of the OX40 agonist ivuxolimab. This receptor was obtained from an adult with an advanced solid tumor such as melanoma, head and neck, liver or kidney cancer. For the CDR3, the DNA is TGTGCCAGCAGCCGCACATCAGGCGCCGGGACAACACCCCTCCACTTT. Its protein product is CASSRTSGAGTTPLHF.